This paragraph covers one T cell receptor beta chain sequence. Each cDNA molecule carried a unique molecular identifier. TCRdb ran MiXCR on the 5' RACE reads and lists one entry per CDR3 protein. Here the sample spans about 48,000 distinct CDR3 sequences, less than 15% being singletons. This entry belongs to a study of early T cells in non-severe SARS-CoV-2 infection. What was sequenced was whole blood. The receptor's source is an adult who was a healthcare worker with PCR-confirmed SARS-CoV-2 infection or an uninfected control (not recorded which).

The CDR3 protein is CASSAQGTSGKIETQYF. CDR3 nucleotide sequence: TGTGCCAGCAGCGCTCAGGGAACTAGCGGGAAGATAGAGACCCAGTACTTC. The chain carries TRBV21-1 and TRBJ2-5; TRBD2 is taken as the D call from the table, unchecked against the DNA. TRBV21-1 is annotated as a pseudogene. The CDR3 has 17 residues.